Here is one T cell receptor (beta chain) with its context. This sample is part of a study of blood T cell repertoires in COVID-19. Adults between about 18 and 95 years of age took part from 20 to 25 US areas. J lost 4 bases, V lost 5 bases, and 19 bases had no gene match. The CDR3 is made up of 18 amino acids. The V gene's germline CDR1 is SEHNR and CDR2 FQNEAQ (reference sequence). Here immunoSEQ multiplex PCR was the method, and the copy in TCRdb shows in-frame clones only, minus some. The sample records fewer than 450,000 clones, about 88% being singletons. This chain joins TRBV7-9 and TRBJ1-2; 7 bases line up with TRBD1. Sequenced: PBMCs or T cells enriched from blood (not recorded which). The sequence derives from a woman aged 25 to 45 who had recovered from COVID-19. The CDR3 DNA is TGTGCCAGCAGCCCCCAGGGGGTGGCGCAGGGTGGAATCTATGGCTACACCTTC. Amino acid sequence: CASSPQGVAQGGIYGYTF.